Listed here is a single TCR beta chain. The repertoire was sequenced with immunoSEQ multiplex PCR; TCRdb's copy has only in-frame clones and lacks some. The repertoire consists of 85,000 to 130,000 clones, with over 85% occurring once and the leading ten covering 5.7%. The data belong to a study of blood T cell repertoires in COVID-19. The CDR3 extends over 16 amino acids. In germline, CDR1 is MGHRA, CDR2 YSYEKL. V lost 3 bases and J lost 5; bases outside the gene matches: 4. The TCR comes from a man aged 65 to 85 with acute or convalescent COVID-19. The sequenced material came from peripheral blood. The chain has TRBV4-1 and TRBJ2-1; 13 bases line up with TRBD2. The chain's CDR3 is CASSHGGTSGNNEQFF. Here the CDR3 DNA reads TGCGCCAGCAGCCATGGTGGGACTAGCGGGAACAATGAGCAGTTCTTC.